This TCR beta chain was identified during a study of blood T cell repertoires in COVID-19. Study-wide background: The cDNA or gDNA used as material had been derived from T cells, B-cell-depleted T cells, or PBMCs.

In terms of age and location, participants ranged from roughly 18 to 90 years and lived in about two dozen US areas. Clinical history reported by participants formed the basis on which cohorts were assigned. The germline CDR1 and CDR2 sequences are MRHNA and SNTAGT. The CDR3 extends over 13 amino acids. Germline trimming cut 8 bases from V and 7 bases from J; bases unmatched to any gene: 6. The repertoire was sequenced with immunoSEQ multiplex PCR; TCRdb's copy has only in-frame clones and lacks some. The sample contains hundreds of thousands of clones, approximately 90% of which appear only once. The J gene is TRBJ1-5, the V gene TRBV6-4; 9 nucleotides align to TRBD1. The receptor was isolated from a woman in her fifties or sixties in a cohort exposed to, infected with or recovered from COVID-19 (not recorded which). The specimen was PBMCs or T cells enriched from blood (not recorded which). In DNA, the CDR3 is TGTGCCAGCTGGGGACAGGGAAGACAGCCCCAGCATTTT. This encodes CASWGQGRQPQHF.